This record concerns one TCR beta chain sequence. The data were obtained in a study of blood T cell repertoires in COVID-19. In the study overall: T cells, B-cell-depleted T cells, or PBMCs provided the cDNA or gDNA that served as material.

The length of the CDR3 is 18 residues. Trimming removed 0 bases from V and 4 bases from J; junction bases left unmatched: 13. Germline CDR1 and CDR2: LNHDA and SQIVND (reference sequence). Data came from immunoSEQ multiplex PCR; TCRdb stores just in-frame clones and leaves some out. The sample lists about 170,000 clones, 80% to 90% occurring once. The sequence was collected from an older woman with COVID-19, enrolled during active disease. Sequenced: peripheral blood. The chain links TRBV19 to TRBJ2-7; 9 positions agree with TRBD2. The DNA for the CDR3 is TGTGCCAGTAGTATAGATCCTCCCTGGCGGGAGGGCCGGTACGAGCAGTACTTC. Protein sequence: CASSIDPPWREGRYEQYF.